This T cell receptor beta chain comes out of a study of shared clonotypes between healthy human individuals. Trimming shortened V by 4 bases and J by 6 bases, and 7 bases separated the two germline ends. The CDR3 is 10 amino acids. Germline assignment: CDR1 DFQATT and CDR2 SNEGSKA (reference sequence). Method: immunoSEQ multiplex PCR; TCRdb's copy keeps in-frame clones and lacks some. This sample yields around 510,000 clones, of which approximately 95% are seen a single time; about 0.059% belongs to the top ten. The sample consisted of naive CD4+ T cells sorted from blood. Subset noted: CD45RA+ positively selected. The TCR originated in a woman aged 25 to 39 in good health. This rearrangement joins TRBV20-1 to TRBJ2-7; D is unresolved. CDR3: CSAISGEQYF. The CDR3 coding sequence is TGCAGTGCTATCTCTGGCGAGCAGTACTTC.